Detailed here is one T cell receptor (beta chain). The antigen remains undetermined. This sample is part of a study of PD-1 blockade in classical Hodgkin lymphoma. Study-wide findings and caveats: At baseline, newly diagnosed patients reportedly showed less TCR diversity than healthy donors.

The method was immunoSEQ multiplex PCR; TCRdb's version includes in-frame clones alone and lacks a portion of them. Of 29,000 or so clones detected, roughly 70% appear once; the ten largest clones hold 3% to 4%. Brentuximab vedotin exposure varied, and every patient relapsed after autologous stem cell transplantation. This CDR3 is built from 13 residues. Between the trimmed V and J ends, which lost 4 bases and 8 bases, there was a span of 9 bases. CDR1 and CDR2 (germline): LGHNA, YNFKEQ. The input for sequencing was peripheral blood mononuclear cells (PBMCs), taken before the second cycle of nivolumab. V is TRBV4-2 and J is TRBJ1-6; no firm D call. This receptor was identified in a human donor with classical Hodgkin lymphoma. In DNA, the CDR3 is TGTGCCAGCAGCCCACTCTCCGATTCACCCCTCCACTTT. It yields the protein CASSPLSDSPLHF.